This entry describes one T cell receptor (beta chain). Its target is not known. The source of the sample is a study of monozygotic twins with inflammatory bowel disease. Study conclusions and caveats: IBD patients had lower TCRbeta diversity (inverse Simpson) than healthy co-twins.

CDR1 is DFQATT, CDR2 SNEGSKA, per germline (reference sequence). CDR3 length equals 14 residues. TCRdb processed the 5' RACE reads again and assigns one entry to each CDR3 protein, with no DNA. Its table records around 410,000 distinct CDR3 sequences. The chain carries TRBV20-1 and TRBJ2-1; TCRdb names TRBD2, which stays unverified in the absence of DNA. This receptor was obtained from a human donor with ulcerative colitis or Crohn's disease, or a healthy co-twin of an affected twin (not recorded which). Sequenced input: blood. The CDR3 is CSARGQRDHNEQFF.